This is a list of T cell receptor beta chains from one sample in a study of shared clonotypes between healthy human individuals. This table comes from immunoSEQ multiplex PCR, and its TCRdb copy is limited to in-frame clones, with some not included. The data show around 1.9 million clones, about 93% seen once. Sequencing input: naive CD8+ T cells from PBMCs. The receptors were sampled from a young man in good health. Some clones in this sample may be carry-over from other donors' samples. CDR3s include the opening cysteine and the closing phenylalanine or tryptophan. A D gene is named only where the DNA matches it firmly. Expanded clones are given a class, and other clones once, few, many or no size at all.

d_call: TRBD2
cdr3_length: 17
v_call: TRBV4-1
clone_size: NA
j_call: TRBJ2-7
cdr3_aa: CASSQGVGLADLYEQYF
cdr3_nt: TGCGCCAGCAGCCAAGGCGTGGGACTAGCGGACCTATACGAGCAGTACTTC

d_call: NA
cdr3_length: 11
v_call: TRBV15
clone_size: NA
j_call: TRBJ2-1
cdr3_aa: CATSPRNEQFF
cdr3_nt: TGTGCCACCAGCCCACGGAATGAGCAGTTCTTC

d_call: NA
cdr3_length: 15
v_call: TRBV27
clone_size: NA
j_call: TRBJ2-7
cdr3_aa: CASSPPGLDPYEQYF
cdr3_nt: TGTGCCAGCAGTCCCCCGGGACTCGACCCCTACGAGCAGTACTTC

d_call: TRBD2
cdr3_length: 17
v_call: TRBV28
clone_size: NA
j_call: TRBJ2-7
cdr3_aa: CASSFEFSREGPHEQYF
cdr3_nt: TGTGCCAGCAGTTTTGAATTTTCTCGGGAGGGCCCACACGAGCAGTACTTC

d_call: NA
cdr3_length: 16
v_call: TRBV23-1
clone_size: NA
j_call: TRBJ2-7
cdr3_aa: CASIPIRDRVVYEQYF
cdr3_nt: TGCGCCAGCATACCAATCCGGGACCGTGTCGTTTACGAGCAGTACTTC

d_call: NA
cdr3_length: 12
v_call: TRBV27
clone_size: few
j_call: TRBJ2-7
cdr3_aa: CASSGRSGEQYF
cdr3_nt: TGTGCCAGCAGCGGGAGAAGTGGCGAGCAGTACTTC

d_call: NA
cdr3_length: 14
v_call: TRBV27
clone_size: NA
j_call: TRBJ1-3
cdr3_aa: CASSPKLHPYTIYF
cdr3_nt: TGTGCCAGCAGTCCCAAACTACACCCGTACACCATATATTTT

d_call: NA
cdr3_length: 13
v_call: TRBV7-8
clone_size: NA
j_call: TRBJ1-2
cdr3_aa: CASSLQGLWGYTF
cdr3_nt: TGTGCCAGCAGCTTACAGGGCCTCTGGGGCTACACCTTC

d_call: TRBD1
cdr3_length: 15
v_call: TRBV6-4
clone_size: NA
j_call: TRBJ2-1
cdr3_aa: CASSPGTGFYNEQFF
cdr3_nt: TGTGCCAGCAGCCCCGGGACAGGGTTTTACAATGAGCAGTTCTTC

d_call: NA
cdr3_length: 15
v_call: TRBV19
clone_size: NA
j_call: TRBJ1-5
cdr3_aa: CASSIQENSNQPQHF
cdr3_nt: TGTGCCAGTAGTATACAGGAGAATAGCAATCAGCCCCAGCATTTT

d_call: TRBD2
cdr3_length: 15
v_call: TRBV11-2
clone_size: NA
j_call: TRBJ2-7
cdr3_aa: CASSLLAGVLSEQYF
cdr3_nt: TGTGCCAGCAGCTTACTAGCGGGAGTATTATCCGAGCAGTACTTC

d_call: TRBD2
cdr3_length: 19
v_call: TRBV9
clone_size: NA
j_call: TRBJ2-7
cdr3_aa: CASSPAGTSGRQHSYEQYF
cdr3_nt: TGTGCCAGCAGCCCGGCCGGGACTAGCGGGAGGCAGCACTCCTACGAGCAGTACTTC

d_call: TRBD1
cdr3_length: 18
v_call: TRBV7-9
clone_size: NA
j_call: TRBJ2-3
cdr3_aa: CASSLALRQGAITDTQYF
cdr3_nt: TGTGCCAGCAGCTTAGCGCTACGGCAGGGGGCTATCACAGATACGCAGTATTTT

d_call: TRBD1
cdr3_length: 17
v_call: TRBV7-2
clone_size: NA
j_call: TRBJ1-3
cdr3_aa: CASSFLWTGVQGNTIYF
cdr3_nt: TGTGCCAGCAGCTTCCTCTGGACAGGGGTTCAGGGAAACACCATATATTTT

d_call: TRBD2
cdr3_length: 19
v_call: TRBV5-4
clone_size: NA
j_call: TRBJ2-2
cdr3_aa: CASSLGTSGRAVGTGELFF
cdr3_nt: TGTGCCAGCAGCTTGGGGACTAGCGGGAGGGCCGTGGGCACCGGGGAGCTGTTTTTT

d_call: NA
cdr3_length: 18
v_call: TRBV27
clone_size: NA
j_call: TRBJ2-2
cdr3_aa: CASSLVPLVSSNTGELFF
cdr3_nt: TGTGCCAGCAGTTTAGTCCCCTTGGTCTCCTCAAACACCGGGGAGCTGTTTTTT

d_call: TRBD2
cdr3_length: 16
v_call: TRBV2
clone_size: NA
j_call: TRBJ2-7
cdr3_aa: CASSERAGGLLNEQYF
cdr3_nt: TGTGCCAGCAGTGAGAGGGCGGGAGGGCTCTTAAACGAGCAGTACTTC

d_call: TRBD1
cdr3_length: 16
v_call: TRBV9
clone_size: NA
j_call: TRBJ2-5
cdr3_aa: CASSGHRDRGQETQYF
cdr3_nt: TGTGCCAGCAGCGGACACCGGGACAGGGGGCAAGAGACCCAGTACTTC

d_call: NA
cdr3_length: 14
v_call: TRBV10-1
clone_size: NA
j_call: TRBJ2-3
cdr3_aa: CASSGLTEGDTQYF
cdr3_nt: TGCGCCAGCAGTGGTTTGACAGAAGGAGATACGCAGTATTTT

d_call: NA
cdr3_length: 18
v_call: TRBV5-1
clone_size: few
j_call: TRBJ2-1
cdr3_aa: CASSSYRDGRSSYNEQFF
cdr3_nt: TGCGCCAGCAGCTCCTACAGGGACGGCCGAAGCTCCTACAATGAGCAGTTCTTC

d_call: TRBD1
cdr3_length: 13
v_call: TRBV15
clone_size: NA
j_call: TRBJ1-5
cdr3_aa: CATNDRGSQPQHF
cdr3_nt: TGTGCCACCAACGACAGGGGGTCACAGCCCCAGCATTTT

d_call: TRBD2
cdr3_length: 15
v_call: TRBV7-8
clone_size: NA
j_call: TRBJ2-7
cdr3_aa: CASSFLAGEFHEQYF
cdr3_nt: TGTGCCAGCAGCTTCCTAGCGGGAGAATTCCACGAGCAGTACTTC

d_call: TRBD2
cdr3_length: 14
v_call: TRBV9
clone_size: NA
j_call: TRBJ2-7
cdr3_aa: CASSVRGDPYEQYF
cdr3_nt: TGTGCCAGCAGCGTACGGGGGGACCCCTACGAGCAGTACTTC

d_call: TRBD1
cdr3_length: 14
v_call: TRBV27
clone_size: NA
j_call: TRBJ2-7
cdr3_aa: CASSQRTGDYEQYF
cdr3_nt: TGTGCCAGCAGTCAACGGACAGGGGACTACGAGCAGTACTTC

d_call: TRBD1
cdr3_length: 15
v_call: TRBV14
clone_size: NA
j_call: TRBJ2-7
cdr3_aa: CASSLPKARGHEQYF
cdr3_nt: TGTGCCAGCAGCCTCCCCAAGGCCAGGGGGCACGAGCAGTACTTC

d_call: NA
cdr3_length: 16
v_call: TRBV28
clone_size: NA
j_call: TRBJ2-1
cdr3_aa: CASSLIRAGPYNEQFF
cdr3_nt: TGTGCCAGCAGTTTAATTAGGGCAGGGCCTTACAATGAGCAGTTCTTC

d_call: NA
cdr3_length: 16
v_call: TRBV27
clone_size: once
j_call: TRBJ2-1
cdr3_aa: CASRTRWVHPYNEQFF
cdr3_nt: TGTGCCAGCAGGACAAGGTGGGTCCATCCCTACAATGAGCAGTTCTTC

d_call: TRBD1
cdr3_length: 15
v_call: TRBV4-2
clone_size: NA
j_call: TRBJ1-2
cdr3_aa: CASSQDLTGAKGYTF
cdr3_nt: TGTGCCAGCAGCCAAGACTTGACAGGGGCCAAAGGCTACACCTTC

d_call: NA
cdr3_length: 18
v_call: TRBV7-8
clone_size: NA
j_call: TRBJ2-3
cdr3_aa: CASSLAELGAADTDTQYF
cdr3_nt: TGTGCCAGCAGCTTAGCGGAATTGGGAGCAGCAGACACAGATACGCAGTATTTT

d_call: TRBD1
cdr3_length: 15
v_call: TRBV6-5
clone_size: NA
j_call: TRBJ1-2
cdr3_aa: CASSSDREESYGYTF
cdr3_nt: TGTGCCAGCAGTTCGGACAGGGAGGAGAGCTATGGCTACACCTTC

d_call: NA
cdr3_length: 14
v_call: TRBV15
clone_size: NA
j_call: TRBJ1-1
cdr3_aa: CATSRGDGDTEAFF
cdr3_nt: TGTGCCACCAGCAGAGGGGACGGAGACACTGAAGCTTTCTTT

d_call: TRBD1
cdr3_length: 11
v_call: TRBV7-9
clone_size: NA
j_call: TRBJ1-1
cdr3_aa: CASKTGLEAFF
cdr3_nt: TGTGCCAGCAAGACAGGGCTTGAAGCTTTCTTT

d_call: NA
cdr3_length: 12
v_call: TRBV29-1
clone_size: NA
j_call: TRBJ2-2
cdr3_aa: CSVEGGTGELFF
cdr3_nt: TGCAGCGTGGAAGGGGGTACCGGGGAGCTGTTTTTT